This is a list of T cell receptor beta chains from one sample in a study of cytomegalovirus exposure and HLA in healthy donors. The assay was immunoSEQ multiplex PCR, and TCRdb's table has in-frame clones only and misses some. The data hold around 180,000 clones, with around 90% observed a single time. Sequences were obtained from PBMCs. These receptors were collected from a young woman in good health and CMV-seronegative. CDR3s include the opening cysteine and the closing phenylalanine or tryptophan. The order of the fields is J gene, clone size, V gene, D gene, CDR3 DNA, CDR3 protein. D genes are given only for firm matches. Expanded clones get a size class; other rows say once, few or many, or leave the size out.

>TRBJ1-6|-|TRBV6-1|TRBD1
TGTGCCAGCAGTGAAGCGGCCGGGACAGGGGCTCCCCCCCTCCACTTT
CASSEAAGTGAPPLHF
>TRBJ2-7|-|TRBV19|-
TGTGCCAGTAGTAAGGTGGACACCCCTCGGCAGTACTTC
CASSKVDTPRQYF
>TRBJ2-7|-|TRBV6-5|-
TGTGCCAGCAGCGAACGGGGGTCAGGAGACGGGCAGTACTTC
CASSERGSGDGQYF
>TRBJ1-3|few|TRBV30|-
TGTGCCTGGAGTGGGGGGGTTTTCTCTGGAAACACCATATATTTT
CAWSGGVFSGNTIYF
>TRBJ2-5|-|TRBV1|-
TGCACCAGCAGCCAACCAGAAGGACTAGCGGGTCCCCGGGAGACCCAGTACTTC
CTSSQPEGLAGPRETQYF
>TRBJ2-1|-|TRBV11-3|-
TGTGCCAGCAGCCCCCGGGCCCTCGCGGGTGAGCAGTTCTTC
CASSPRALAGEQFF
>TRBJ2-1|-|TRBV28|TRBD2
TGTGCCACCTTGACTAGCGGGGGACACAATGAGCAGTTCTTC
CATLTSGGHNEQFF
>TRBJ2-5|few|TRBV6-5|-
TGTGCCAGCAGTTCGGGACTTCAAGAGACCCAGTACTTC
CASSSGLQETQYF
>TRBJ1-2|-|TRBV5-1|TRBD1
TGCGCCAGCAGCAGAGGACAGGGGGAGAAATATGGCTACACCTTC
CASSRGQGEKYGYTF
>TRBJ2-3|-|TRBV4-1|-
TGCGCCAGCAGCACCCGCGGGGGCGACTCAGATACGCAGTATTTT
CASSTRGGDSDTQYF
>TRBJ1-2|-|TRBV5-1|-
TGCGCCAGCAGCTTGGGGGAGGCTAACTATGGCTACACCTTC
CASSLGEANYGYTF
>TRBJ2-2|-|TRBV7-2|-
TGTGCCAGCAGCTTATCACTAGCTTACACCGGGGAGCTGTTTTTT
CASSLSLAYTGELFF
>TRBJ1-4|once|TRBV19|-
TGTGCCAGTAGTGTACAGGGTTTCACTAATGAAAAACTGTTTTTT
CASSVQGFTNEKLFF
>TRBJ1-1|-|TRBV5-1|-
TGCGCCAGCAGCGGCGAGGGTGCTGAAGCTTTCTTT
CASSGEGAEAFF
>TRBJ2-3|-|TRBV6-1|TRBD2
TGTGCCAGCAGTGAAGAAGGAGGGGCACTAGCGGGGGGGCGAGGGGGCACAGATACGCAGTATTTT
CASSEEGGALAGGRGGTDTQYF
>TRBJ2-7|-|TRBV19|TRBD1
TGTGCCAGTAGTGACAGGGTCAACTACGAGCAGTACTTC
CASSDRVNYEQYF
>TRBJ1-5|-|TRBV15|-
TGTGCCACCAGCAGAGATTGGCGAATGGGGCGCAATCAGCCCCAGCATTTT
CATSRDWRMGRNQPQHF
>TRBJ1-5|-|TRBV7-8|-
TGTGCCAGCAGCCCCCAGCGGGGGCAGATCAATCAGCCCCAGCATTTT
CASSPQRGQINQPQHF
>TRBJ2-5|-|TRBV29-1|TRBD2
TGCAGCGTTCTACTAGCGGGAGGAGTGCCGGAGACCCAGTACTTC
CSVLLAGGVPETQYF
>TRBJ1-3|-|TRBV29-1|-
TGCAGCGTTGTTAGGGGATCTGGAAACACCATATATTTT
CSVVRGSGNTIYF
>TRBJ2-2|-|TRBV7-3|TRBD2
TGTGCCAGCAGCTTTACTAGCGGGAGTGCCGGGGAGCTGTTTTTT
CASSFTSGSAGELFF
>TRBJ2-3|-|TRBV5-4|-
TGTGCCAGCAGCTTGGGAGGGCGAGATACGCAGTATTTT
CASSLGGRDTQYF
>TRBJ2-7|-|TRBV2|-
TGTGCCAGCAGTGAACATCAGATCTCCTACGAGCAGTACTTC
CASSEHQISYEQYF
>TRBJ2-7|-|TRBV7-3|-
TGTGCCAGTCAAATCCACTACGAGCAGTACTTC
CASQIHYEQYF
>TRBJ1-1|-|TRBV7-2|TRBD1
TGTGCCAGCAGCCCCGGGACAGGGGTGAACACTGAAGCTTTCTTT
CASSPGTGVNTEAFF
>TRBJ2-1|once|TRBV5-1|-
TGCGCCAGCAGCTTAAAGGAGCCGCCCCATGAGCAGTTCTTC
CASSLKEPPHEQFF
>TRBJ2-3|-|TRBV7-2|TRBD2
TGTGCCAGCAGCCAAGTAGCGGGGGGAGGGGATACGCAGTATTTT
CASSQVAGGGDTQYF
>TRBJ2-3|-|TRBV4-1|TRBD2
TGCGCCAGCAGCCAAGAACTAGCGGGAGGGACAGATACGCAGTATTTT
CASSQELAGGTDTQYF
>TRBJ2-5|-|TRBV9|TRBD1
TGTGCCAGCAGCCCCAGACAGGGGGAGACCCAGTACTTC
CASSPRQGETQYF
>TRBJ2-6|-|TRBV4-2|-
TGTGCCAGCAGCCAAGATGGGGGACACCGGGAAACCAACGTCCTGACTTTC
CASSQDGGHRETNVLTF
>TRBJ2-1|-|TRBV19|-
TGTGCCAGTAGTAAGCTCTACAATGAGCAGTTCTTC
CASSKLYNEQFF
>TRBJ1-4|few|TRBV27|-
TGTGCCAGCAGTTTATGGGGGGGAGAAAAACTGTTTTTT
CASSLWGGEKLFF
>TRBJ1-3|-|TRBV30|-
TGTGCCTGGGACAGGTTCGGCTGGTCTGGAAACACCATATATTTT
CAWDRFGWSGNTIYF